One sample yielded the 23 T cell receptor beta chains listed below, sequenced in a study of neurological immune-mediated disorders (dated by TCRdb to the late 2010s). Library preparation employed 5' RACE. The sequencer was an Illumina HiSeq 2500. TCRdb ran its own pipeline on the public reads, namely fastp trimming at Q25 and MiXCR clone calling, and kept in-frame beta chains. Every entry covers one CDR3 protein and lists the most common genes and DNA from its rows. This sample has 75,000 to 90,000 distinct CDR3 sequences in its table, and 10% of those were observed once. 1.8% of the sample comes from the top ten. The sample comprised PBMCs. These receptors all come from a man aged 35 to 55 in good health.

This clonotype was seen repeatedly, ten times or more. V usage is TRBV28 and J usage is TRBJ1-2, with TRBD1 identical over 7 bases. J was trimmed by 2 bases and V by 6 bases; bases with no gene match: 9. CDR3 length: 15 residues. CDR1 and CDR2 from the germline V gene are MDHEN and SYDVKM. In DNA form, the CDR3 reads TGTGCCAGCAGCTCAACCGGGACAGAGAACTATGGCTACACCTTC. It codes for CASSSTGTENYGYTF.

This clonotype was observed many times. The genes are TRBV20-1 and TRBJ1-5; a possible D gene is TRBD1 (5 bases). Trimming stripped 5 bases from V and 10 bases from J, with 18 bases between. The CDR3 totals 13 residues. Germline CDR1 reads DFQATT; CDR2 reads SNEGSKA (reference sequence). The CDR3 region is CSARERGGRPQHF. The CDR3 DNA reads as TGCAGTGCTCGCGAACGGGGGGGGAGACCCCAGCATTTT.

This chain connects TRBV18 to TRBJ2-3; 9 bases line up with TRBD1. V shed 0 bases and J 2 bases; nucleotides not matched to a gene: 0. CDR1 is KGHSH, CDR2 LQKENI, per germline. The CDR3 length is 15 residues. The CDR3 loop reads CASSPPQGATDTQYF. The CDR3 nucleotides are TGTGCCAGCTCACCACCACAGGGGGCCACAGATACGCAGTATTTT.

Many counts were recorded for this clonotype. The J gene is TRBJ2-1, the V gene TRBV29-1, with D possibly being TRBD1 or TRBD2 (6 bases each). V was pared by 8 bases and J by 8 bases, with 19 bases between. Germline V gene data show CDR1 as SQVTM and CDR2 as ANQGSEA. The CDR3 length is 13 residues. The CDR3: CSTLRDISDEQFF. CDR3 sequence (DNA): TGCAGCACCCTGCGGGACATTTCGGATGAGCAGTTCTTC.

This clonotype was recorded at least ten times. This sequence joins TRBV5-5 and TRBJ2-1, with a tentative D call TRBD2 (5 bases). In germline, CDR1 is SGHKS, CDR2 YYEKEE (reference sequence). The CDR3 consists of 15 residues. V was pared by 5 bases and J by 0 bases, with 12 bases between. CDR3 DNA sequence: TGTGCCAGCAGGGACGACGGGATCTCCTACAATGAGCAGTTCTTC. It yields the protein CASRDDGISYNEQFF.

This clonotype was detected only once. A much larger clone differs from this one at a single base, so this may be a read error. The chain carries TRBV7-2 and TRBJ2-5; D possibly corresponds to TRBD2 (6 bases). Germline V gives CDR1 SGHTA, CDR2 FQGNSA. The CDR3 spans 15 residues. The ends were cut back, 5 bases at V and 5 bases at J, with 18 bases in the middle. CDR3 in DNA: TGTGCCAGCAGCCTACAATGGGCTAGCGCGGAGACCCAGTACTTC. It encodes CASSLQWASAETQYF. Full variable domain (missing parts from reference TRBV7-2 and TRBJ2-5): GAGVSQSPSNKVTEKGKDVELRCDPISGHTALYWYRQSLGQGLEFLIYFQGNSAPDKSGLPSDRFSAERTGGSVSTLTIQRTQQEDSAVYLCASSLQWASAETQYFGPGTRLLVL.

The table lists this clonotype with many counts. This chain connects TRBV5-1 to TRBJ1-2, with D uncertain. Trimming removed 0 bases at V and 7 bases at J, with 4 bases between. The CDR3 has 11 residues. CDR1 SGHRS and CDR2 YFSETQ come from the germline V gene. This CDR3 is CASSLEGGYTF. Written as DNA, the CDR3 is TGCGCCAGCAGCTTGGAGGGTGGCTACACCTTC.

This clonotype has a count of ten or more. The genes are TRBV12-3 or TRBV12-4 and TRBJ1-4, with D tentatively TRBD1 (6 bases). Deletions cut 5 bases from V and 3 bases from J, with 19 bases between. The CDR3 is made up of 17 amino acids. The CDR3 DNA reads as TGTGCCAGCAGTCCCCTTCGACGACAGGCCCCTAATGAAAAACTGTTTTTT. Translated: CASSPLRRQAPNEKLFF.

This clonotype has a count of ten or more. The DNA of the CDR3 is TGTGCCAGCACCCAGGGCGCTAACACCGGGGAGCTGTTTTTT. It specifies CASTQGANTGELFF. The chain combines TRBV5-5 with TRBJ2-2, with D possibly TRBD1 on 5 matching bases. Germline-derived CDR1 and CDR2 are SGHKS and YYEKEE (reference sequence). The CDR3 consists of 14 residues. V gave up 6 bases and J gave up 2 bases, with 11 bases separating them.

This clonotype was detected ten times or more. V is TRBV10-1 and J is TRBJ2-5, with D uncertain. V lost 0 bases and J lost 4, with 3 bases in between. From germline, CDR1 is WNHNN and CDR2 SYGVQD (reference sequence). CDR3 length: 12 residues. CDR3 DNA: TGCGCCAGCAGTGAGTCGAGAGAGACCCAGTACTTC. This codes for CASSESRETQYF.

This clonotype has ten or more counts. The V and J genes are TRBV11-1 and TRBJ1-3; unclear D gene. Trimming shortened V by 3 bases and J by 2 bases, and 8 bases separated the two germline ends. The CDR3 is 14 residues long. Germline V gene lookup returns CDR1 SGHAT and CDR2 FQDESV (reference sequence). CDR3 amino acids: CASSFSQPGNTIYF. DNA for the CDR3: TGTGCCAGCAGCTTTTCCCAGCCTGGAAACACCATATATTTT.

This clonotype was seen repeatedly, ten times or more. The CDR3 bases are TGTGCCAGCAGTCACACCGGGACAGGAGGGGGGGCTTTCTTT. It codes for CASSHTGTGGGAFF. This chain connects TRBV27 to TRBJ1-1, with 8 positions matching TRBD1. This CDR3 comprises 14 residues. V shed 5 bases, J shed 11 bases, and the junction held 13 bases outside the gene matches. In germline, CDR1 is MNHEY, CDR2 SMNVEV (reference sequence).

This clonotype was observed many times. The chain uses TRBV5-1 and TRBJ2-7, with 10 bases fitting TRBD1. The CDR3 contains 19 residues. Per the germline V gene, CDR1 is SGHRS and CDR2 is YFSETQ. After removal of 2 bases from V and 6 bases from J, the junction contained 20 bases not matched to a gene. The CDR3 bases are TGCGCCAGCAGCTTTCGTGAGGGGACAGGGGTACCAGTGCCCGGCGAGCAGTACTTC. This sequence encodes CASSFREGTGVPVPGEQYF.

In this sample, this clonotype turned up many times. The CDR3 DNA reads TGTGCCACCAGCAGAGATGGAGGACGCTCTGGAAACACCATATATTTT. Residues: CATSRDGGRSGNTIYF. The chain uses TRBV15 and TRBJ1-3; no definite D call. The ends were cut back, 0 bases at V and 0 bases at J, with 9 bases in the middle. Germline CDR1 LNHNV, CDR2 YYDKDF (reference sequence). The CDR3 sequence is 16 residues long.

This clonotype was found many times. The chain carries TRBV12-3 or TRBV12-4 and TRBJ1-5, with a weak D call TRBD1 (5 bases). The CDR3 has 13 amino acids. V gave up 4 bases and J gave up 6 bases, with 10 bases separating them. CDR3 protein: CASSWDRRQPQHF. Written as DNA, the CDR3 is TGTGCCAGCAGTTGGGACCGCCGTCAGCCCCAGCATTTT.

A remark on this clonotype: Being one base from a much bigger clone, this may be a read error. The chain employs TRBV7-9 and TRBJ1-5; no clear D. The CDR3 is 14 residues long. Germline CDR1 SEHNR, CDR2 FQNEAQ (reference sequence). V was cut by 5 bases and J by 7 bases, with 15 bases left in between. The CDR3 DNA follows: TGTGCCAGCAGCCGTGTGGGCATGGAGCAGCCCCAGCATTTT. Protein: CASSRVGMEQPQHF. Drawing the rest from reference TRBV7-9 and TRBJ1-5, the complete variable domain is DTGVSQNPRHKITKRGQNVTFRCDPISEHNRLYWYRQTLGQGPEFLTYFQNEAQLEKSRLLSDRFSAERPKGSFSTLEIQRTEQGDSAMYLCASSRVGMEQPQHFGDGTRLSIL.

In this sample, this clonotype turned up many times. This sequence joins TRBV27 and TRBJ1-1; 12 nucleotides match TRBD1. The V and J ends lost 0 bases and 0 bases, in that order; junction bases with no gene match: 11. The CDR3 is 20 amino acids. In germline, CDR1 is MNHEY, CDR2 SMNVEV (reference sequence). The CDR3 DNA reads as TGTGCCAGCAGTTTATCGAATCGGGGACAGGGGGCATCCTTGAACACTGAAGCTTTCTTT. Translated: CASSLSNRGQGASLNTEAFF.

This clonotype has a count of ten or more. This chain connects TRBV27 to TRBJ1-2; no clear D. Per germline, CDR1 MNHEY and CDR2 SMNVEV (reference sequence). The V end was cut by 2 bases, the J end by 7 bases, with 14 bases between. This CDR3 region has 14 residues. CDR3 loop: CASSLQGRWGGYTF. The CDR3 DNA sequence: TGTGCCAGCAGTTTACAAGGGAGATGGGGTGGCTACACCTTC.

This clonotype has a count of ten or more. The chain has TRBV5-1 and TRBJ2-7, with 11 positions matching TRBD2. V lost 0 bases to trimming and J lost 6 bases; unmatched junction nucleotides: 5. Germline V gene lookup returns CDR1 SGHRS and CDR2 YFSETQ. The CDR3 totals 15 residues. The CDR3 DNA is TGCGCCAGCAGCTTGGCTAGCGGGAGGTTCGTCGAGCAGTACTTC. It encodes CASSLASGRFVEQYF.

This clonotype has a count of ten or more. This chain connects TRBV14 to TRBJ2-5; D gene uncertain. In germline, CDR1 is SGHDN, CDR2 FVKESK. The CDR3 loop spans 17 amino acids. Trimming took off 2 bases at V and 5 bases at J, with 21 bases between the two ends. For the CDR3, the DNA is TGTGCCAGCAGCCAAAAACCCCGCTCATCTCTTGGGGAGACCCAGTACTTC. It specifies CASSQKPRSSLGETQYF.

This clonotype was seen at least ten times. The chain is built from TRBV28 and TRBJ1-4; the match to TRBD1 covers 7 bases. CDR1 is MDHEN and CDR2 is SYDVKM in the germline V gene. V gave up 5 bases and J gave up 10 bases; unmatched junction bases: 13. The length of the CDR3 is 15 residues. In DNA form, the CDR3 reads TGTGCCAGCAGTCCCCAAACAGGGGAAGTCGGAAAACTGTTTTTT. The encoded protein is CASSPQTGEVGKLFF.

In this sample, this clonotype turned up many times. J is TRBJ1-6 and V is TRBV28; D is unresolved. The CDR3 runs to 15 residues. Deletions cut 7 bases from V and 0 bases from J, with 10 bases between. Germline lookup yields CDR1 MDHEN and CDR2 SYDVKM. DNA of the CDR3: TGTGCCAGCAAGGAACCGAGCTCCTATAATTCACCCCTCCACTTT. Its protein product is CASKEPSSYNSPLHF.

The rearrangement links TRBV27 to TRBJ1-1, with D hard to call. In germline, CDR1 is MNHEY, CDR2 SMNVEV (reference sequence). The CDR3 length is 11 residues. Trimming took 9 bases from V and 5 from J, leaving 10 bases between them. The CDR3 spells CASLRGTEAFF. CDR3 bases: TGTGCCAGTCTCCGGGGTACTGAAGCTTTCTTT.